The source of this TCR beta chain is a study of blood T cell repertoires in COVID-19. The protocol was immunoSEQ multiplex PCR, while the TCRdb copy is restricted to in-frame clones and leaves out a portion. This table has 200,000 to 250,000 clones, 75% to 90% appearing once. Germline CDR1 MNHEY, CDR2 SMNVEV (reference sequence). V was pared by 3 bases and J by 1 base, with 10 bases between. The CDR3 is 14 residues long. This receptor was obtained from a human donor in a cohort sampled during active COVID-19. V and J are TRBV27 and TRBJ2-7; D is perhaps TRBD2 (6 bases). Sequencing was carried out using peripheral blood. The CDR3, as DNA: TGTGCCAGCAGTTTCACGGGGGTTTCCTACGAGCAGTACTTC. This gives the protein CASSFTGVSYEQYF.